The 29 T cell receptor beta chains below come from one sample, sequenced in a study of OX40 agonist ivuxolimab in advanced cancers. The data were produced by immunoSEQ multiplex PCR, yet TCRdb's version contains in-frame clones alone and is incomplete. The data hold 65,000 to 80,000 clones, with approximately 86% observed a single time. Sequences were derived from CD4+ or CD8+ T cells sorted from blood, sampled in a trial of the OX40 agonist ivuxolimab. These receptors originate from an adult with an advanced solid tumor such as melanoma, head and neck, liver or kidney cancer.

The CDR3 region is CASSLSPGDTQYF. The CDR3 DNA follows: TGTGCCAGCAGCTTATCCCCCGGAGATACGCAGTATTTT. V gene TRBV11-2 combines with J gene TRBJ2-3; D ambiguous. V was shortened by 2 bases and J by 5 bases, with 8 bases between the two germline ends. Germline loops: CDR1 SGHAT, CDR2 FQNNGV. This CDR3 spans 13 amino acids.

The chain employs TRBV7-2 and TRBJ2-2; either TRBD1 or TRBD2 may supply D (5 bases each). Between the trimmed V and J ends, which lost 4 bases and 0 bases, there was a span of 9 bases. The CDR3 runs 15 residues. Per germline, CDR1 SGHTA and CDR2 FQGNSA. The CDR3 DNA follows: TGTGCCAGCAGCTCCGGGACCCCGAACACCGGGGAGCTGTTTTTT. Translation gives CASSSGTPNTGELFF.

The chain recombines TRBV7-2 with TRBJ2-5; 11 bases align to TRBD2. Germline lookup yields CDR1 SGHTA and CDR2 FQGNSA. The CDR3 spans 16 residues. V was pared by 4 bases and J by 5 bases, with 9 bases of the junction left unmatched. This CDR3 reads CASSSYGTSGRETQYF. The CDR3 DNA follows: TGTGCCAGCAGCTCCTACGGGACTAGCGGAAGGGAGACCCAGTACTTC.

As DNA, the CDR3 is TGTGCCAGCAGCCCCACCGGGACAGGGGACGAGACCCAGTACTTC. Translating it yields CASSPTGTGDETQYF. The chain carries TRBV7-9 and TRBJ2-5, with 10 bases that match TRBD1. Germline CDR1 is SEHNR and CDR2 is FQNEAQ (reference sequence). The CDR3 sequence is 15 residues long. Trimming cost V 5 bases and J 5 bases; bases outside gene matches: 8.

The rearrangement joins TRBV6-1 to TRBJ2-5, with 7 bases fitting TRBD1. Looked up from germline, CDR1 is MNHNS and CDR2 is SASEGT. The CDR3 runs 15 residues. After removal of 3 bases from V and 2 bases from J, the junction contained 6 bases not matched to a gene. Here the CDR3 DNA reads TGTGCCAGCAGTGAGCGGACAGGTCAGCAAGAGACCCAGTACTTC. Its translation: CASSERTGQQETQYF.

V and J are TRBV10-3 and TRBJ2-1, with D maybe TRBD1 (5 bases). The V end was cut by 0 bases, the J end by 0 bases, with 15 bases between. The CDR3 extends over 18 amino acids. Germline V gene sequence: CDR1 ENHRY, CDR2 SYGVKD. The CDR3: CAISESGPGRSSYNEQFF. The CDR3 DNA reads as TGTGCCATCAGTGAGTCGGGTCCAGGGCGTTCCTCCTACAATGAGCAGTTCTTC.

The chain employs TRBV7-2 and TRBJ1-5, with 9 bases aligning to TRBD1. The CDR3 extends over 15 amino acids. V shed 5 bases, J shed 2 bases, and the junction held 4 bases outside the gene matches. Germline-derived CDR1 and CDR2 are SGHTA and FQGNSA. CDR3 amino acids: CASSGRTGGNQPQHF. The CDR3, as DNA: TGTGCCAGCAGCGGGAGGACAGGGGGCAATCAGCCCCAGCATTTT. The full variable domain, its missing parts supplied by reference TRBV7-2 and TRBJ1-5, is GAGVSQSPSNKVTEKGKDVELRCDPISGHTALYWYRQSLGQGLEFLIYFQGNSAPDKSGLPSDRFSAERTGGSVSTLTIQRTQQEDSAVYLCASSGRTGGNQPQHFGDGTRLSIL.

V usage is TRBV7-9 and J usage is TRBJ1-5; 8 bases agree with TRBD1. The CDR3 is made up of 14 amino acids. V was pared by 5 bases and J by 2 bases, with 2 bases of the junction left unmatched. Per germline, CDR1 SEHNR and CDR2 FQNEAQ (reference sequence). The CDR3 region has the DNA TGTGCCAGCAGCAAGGACAGGGGCAATCAGCCCCAGCATTTT. Translating it yields CASSKDRGNQPQHF.

The V and J genes are TRBV4-1 and TRBJ1-5, with D unresolved. V was pared by 1 base and J by 7 bases, with 8 bases between. The CDR3 has 13 residues. Germline V gives CDR1 MGHRA, CDR2 YSYEKL. The CDR3 nucleotides are TGCGCCAGCAGCCAAGTAATGGGCCAGCCCCAGCATTTT. This gives the protein CASSQVMGQPQHF.

The chain combines TRBV7-9 with TRBJ1-6, with D tentatively TRBD1 (6 bases). The CDR3 length is 15 residues. Per germline, CDR1 SEHNR and CDR2 FQNEAQ (reference sequence). V lost 2 bases and J 1 base, leaving 6 bases between the germline ends. The DNA for the CDR3 is TGTGCCAGCAGCTTACAGGGGTCCTATAATTCACCCCTCCACTTT. Its protein product is CASSLQGSYNSPLHF.

The chain carries TRBV9 and TRBJ2-2; 9 nucleotides align to TRBD1. The germline V gene has CDR1 SGDLS and CDR2 YYNGEE. The CDR3 sequence is 17 residues long. V lost 5 bases, J lost 3 bases, and 11 bases stayed unmatched. The CDR3 here is CASRTGTGSSDTGELFF. CDR3 nucleotide sequence: TGTGCCAGCAGAACCGGGACAGGGTCGTCGGACACCGGGGAGCTGTTTTTT.

In this sample, this clone turned up a few times. The chain recombines TRBV2 with TRBJ1-5; 9 positions match TRBD1. Germline-derived CDR1 and CDR2 are SNHLY and FYNNEI. There are 13 residues in the CDR3. V lost 6 bases, J lost 7 bases, and 4 bases stayed unmatched. CDR3 bases: TGTGCCAGCAGGGGACAGGGCAGACAGCCCCAGCATTTT. It specifies CASRGQGRQPQHF.

This sequence joins TRBV5-1 and TRBJ2-1, with 13 bases aligning to TRBD2. In germline, CDR1 is SGHRS, CDR2 YFSETQ. The V gene end was trimmed by 4 bases and the J gene end by 3 bases; junction bases not matched to a gene: 4. The CDR3 loop spans 16 amino acids. The DNA for the CDR3 is TGCGCCAGCAGCACGGGACTAGCGGGGAGCTACAATGAGCAGTTCTTC. It specifies CASSTGLAGSYNEQFF.

The chain combines TRBV14 with TRBJ2-5, with a possible D match to TRBD2 (6 bases). The germline V gene has CDR1 SGHDN and CDR2 FVKESK. V was cut by 1 base and J by 11 bases, with 11 bases left in between. The length of the CDR3 is 12 residues. CDR3 nucleotide sequence: TGTGCCAGCAGCCAAGCGGGACTTTTGCAGTACTTC. Translated, it gives CASSQAGLLQYF.

V usage is TRBV19 and J usage is TRBJ1-2; 8 nucleotides align to TRBD1. CDR1 is LNHDA and CDR2 is SQIVND in the germline V gene (reference sequence). The CDR3 is 14 residues long. With V trimmed by 4 bases and J by 4 bases, 5 bases remained unmatched. This CDR3 reads CASSRFGTGYGYTF. The CDR3 DNA sequence: TGTGCCAGTAGTAGGTTTGGGACAGGCTATGGCTACACCTTC. Variable domain in full (rest from reference TRBV19 and TRBJ1-2): DGGITQSPKYLFRKEGQNVTLSCEQNLNHDAMYWYRQDPGQGLRLIYYSQIVNDFQKGDIAEGYSVSREKKESFPLTVTSAQKNPTAFYLCASSRFGTGYGYTFGSGTRLTVV.

The chain has TRBV4-2 and TRBJ2-7; no clear D gene. Germline CDR1 LGHNA, CDR2 YNFKEQ. The CDR3 contains 14 residues. The germline V and J ends were trimmed by 0 bases and 3 bases, with 9 bases remaining between them. DNA for the CDR3: TGTGCCAGCAGCCAAGATGGATCTGTCTACGAGCAGTACTTC. This codes for CASSQDGSVYEQYF.

This clone was picked up a small number of times. The J gene is TRBJ2-7, the V gene TRBV19; the match to TRBD2 covers 8 bases. CDR3 size: 15 residues. Germline V gives CDR1 LNHDA, CDR2 SQIVND (reference sequence). Losses at the gene ends were 3 bases for V and 2 bases for J; bases not matched to a gene: 6. The DNA of the CDR3 is TGTGCCAGTAGTATGGTAAGCGGGAGAACCTACGAGCAGTACTTC. It encodes CASSMVSGRTYEQYF.

The J gene is TRBJ2-4, the V gene TRBV5-4; D gene ambiguous. Germline assignment: CDR1 SGHNT and CDR2 YYREEE (reference sequence). This CDR3 is built from 13 residues. V was clipped by 0 bases and J by 6 bases, with 7 bases between them. The CDR3 loop reads CASSLEKGNIQYF. CDR3 nucleotides: TGTGCCAGCAGCTTGGAGAAGGGAAACATTCAGTACTTC. Full variable domain (missing parts from reference TRBV5-4 and TRBJ2-4): ETGVTQSPTHLIKTRGQQVTLRCSSQSGHNTVSWYQQALGQGPQFIFQYYREEENGRGNFPPRFSGLQFPNYSSELNVNALELDDSALYLCASSLEKGNIQYFGAGTRLSVL.

This clone was counted a few times. J is TRBJ1-5 and V is TRBV2; D uncertain. In germline, CDR1 is SNHLY, CDR2 FYNNEI. The CDR3 runs 13 residues. V shed 3 bases and J shed 3 bases, with 6 bases lying between them. The CDR3 nucleotides are TGTGCCAGCAGTGACGATACCAATCAGCCCCAGCATTTT. It specifies CASSDDTNQPQHF.

V gene TRBV19 combines with J gene TRBJ2-1; 14 nucleotides line up with TRBD2. The CDR3 totals 18 residues. The V gene end was trimmed by 7 bases and the J gene end by 8 bases; junction bases not matched to a gene: 16. CDR1 LNHDA and CDR2 SQIVND come from the germline V gene (reference sequence). The CDR3 protein is CASTRPQPGLAGVDEQFF. The DNA of the CDR3 is TGTGCCAGTACCAGACCCCAACCGGGACTAGCGGGAGTGGATGAGCAGTTCTTC.

The V gene is TRBV4-1, the J gene TRBJ2-1; 13 bases are a match to TRBD2. The CDR3 loop spans 18 amino acids. Germline-derived CDR1 and CDR2 are MGHRA and YSYEKL. Trimming at V came to 0 bases and at J to 10 bases, leaving 12 bases not matched to a gene. CDR3 sequence reads: CASSQDFGTSGARGEQFF. DNA for the CDR3: TGCGCCAGCAGCCAAGATTTCGGGACTAGCGGGGCCAGAGGGGAGCAGTTCTTC.

This clone was picked up a small number of times. This sequence joins TRBV2 and TRBJ1-1, with D unclear. Germline V gives CDR1 SNHLY, CDR2 FYNNEI. The CDR3 is made up of 13 amino acids. The V end lost 7 bases, the J end lost 0 bases, and 9 bases lay between the germline ends. In nucleotides, the CDR3 is TGTGCCAGCAATGGAAAAATGAACACTGAAGCTTTCTTT. It yields the protein CASNGKMNTEAFF.

In its sample, this clone was seen once. The gene calls are TRBV19 and TRBJ2-5; TRBD1 matches 7 bases. The V and J ends lost 4 bases and 3 bases, in that order; junction bases with no gene match: 2. In germline, CDR1 is LNHDA, CDR2 SQIVND (reference sequence). This CDR3 has 13 residues. CDR3 nucleotides: TGTGCCAGTAGTACCGGGACAGAAGAGACCCAGTACTTC. This encodes CASSTGTEETQYF. The full variable domain, its missing parts supplied by reference TRBV19 and TRBJ2-5, is DGGITQSPKYLFRKEGQNVTLSCEQNLNHDAMYWYRQDPGQGLRLIYYSQIVNDFQKGDIAEGYSVSREKKESFPLTVTSAQKNPTAFYLCASSTGTEETQYFGPGTRLLVL.

This chain uses TRBV19 with TRBJ1-1; possibly TRBD1 for D (6 bases). Trimming removed 9 bases from V and 2 bases from J, with 25 bases in between. The CDR3 covers 17 residues. CDR1 LNHDA and CDR2 SQIVND come from the germline V gene (reference sequence). The CDR3 spells CASRTPWGRHLNTEAFF. The CDR3 DNA sequence: TGTGCCAGCCGTACCCCGTGGGGGCGGCACCTTAACACTGAAGCTTTCTTT.

The V and J genes are TRBV6-5 and TRBJ2-5; D is perhaps TRBD2 (6 bases). The CDR3 runs 14 residues. Trimming removed 2 bases from V and 4 bases from J, with 11 bases in between. From germline, CDR1 is MNHEY and CDR2 SVGAGI. The CDR3 sequence is CASSYRSAGETQYF. The CDR3, as DNA: TGTGCCAGCAGTTACAGGTCAGCGGGAGAGACCCAGTACTTC.

The genes are TRBV5-1 and TRBJ2-7; 14 bases align to TRBD2. The V gene end was trimmed by 4 bases and the J gene end by 4 bases; junction bases not matched to a gene: 4. The CDR3 is 15 residues long. Germline V lookup: CDR1 SGHRS, CDR2 YFSETQ. The CDR3 DNA follows: TGCGCCAGCAGCCCAGGACTAGCGGGAGGTTACGAGCAGTACTTC. Translating gives CASSPGLAGGYEQYF.

The chain recombines TRBV14 with TRBJ2-4; 9 nucleotides line up with TRBD1. V lost 5 bases to trimming and J lost 7 bases; unmatched junction nucleotides: 3. The CDR3 contains 13 residues. CDR1 and CDR2 from the germline V gene are SGHDN and FVKESK. CDR3 amino acids: CASSIGQGNIQYF. In nucleotides, the CDR3 is TGTGCCAGCAGCATAGGACAGGGGAACATTCAGTACTTC.

The V and J genes are TRBV7-9 and TRBJ2-7, with 9 bases fitting TRBD2. CDR1 SEHNR and CDR2 FQNEAQ come from the germline V gene (reference sequence). The trim removed 2 bases at V and 7 bases at J, leaving 9 bases unmatched. The CDR3 covers 15 residues. CDR3 coding DNA: TGTGCCAGCAGCTTAAATTCAGTAGCGGGAGTTGAGCAGTACTTC. Its protein is CASSLNSVAGVEQYF.

The count of this clone is one. The chain carries TRBV2 and TRBJ1-1; 7 nucleotides line up with TRBD1. V was clipped by 4 bases and J by 3 bases; unmatched bases: 2. This CDR3 has 13 amino acids. In germline, CDR1 is SNHLY, CDR2 FYNNEI. The CDR3, as DNA: TGTGCCAGCAGTGGACAGGGCCACACTGAAGCTTTCTTT. Residues: CASSGQGHTEAFF.